This entry features one T cell receptor (beta chain) sequence. The data derive from a study of blood T cell repertoires in COVID-19. V gave up 6 bases and J gave up 4 bases, with 12 bases separating them. The CDR3 is 13 amino acids. The germline V gene has CDR1 MDHEN and CDR2 SYDVKM. The assay was immunoSEQ multiplex PCR, and TCRdb's table has in-frame clones only and misses some. The table lists 350,000 to 450,000 clones, around 89% of them singletons. The sequence was collected from a man in his forties with acute or convalescent COVID-19. The chain couples TRBV28 to TRBJ1-2, with a tentative D call TRBD1 (6 bases). What was sequenced was peripheral blood. This chain's CDR3 is CASSPTGTYGYTF. DNA of the CDR3: TGTGCCAGCAGCCCCACAGGGACCTATGGCTACACCTTC.